These 18 T cell receptor beta chains were all obtained from the same sample, sequenced in a study of CD8 T cells in Susac syndrome. Random hexamers were used to reverse transcribe 0.5 to 1 ug of RNA. TCRdb recomputed calls from the immunoSEQ multiplex PCR reads with MiXCR, one row per CDR3 protein. The profile shows about 280,000 distinct CDR3 sequences, 70% to 90% of them singletons. Sequenced material: CD8+ T cells from PBMCs. The receptors here all came from a human donor with multiple sclerosis.

The gene calls are TRBV7-6 and TRBJ2-2, with TRBD2 matching 8 bases. The trim removed 1 base at V and 7 bases at J, leaving 2 bases unmatched. From germline, CDR1 is SGHVS and CDR2 FNYEAQ. The CDR3 has 14 amino acids. The CDR3 is CASSLGAGDGELFF. The CDR3 DNA reads TGTGCCAGCAGCTTAGGAGCGGGAGACGGGGAGCTGTTTTTT.

This clonotype was detected only a few times. The chain uses TRBV30 and TRBJ2-1; 10 bases map to TRBD2. J gave up 8 bases and V 7 bases, and 14 bases lay outside the gene matches. Germline V gene lookup returns CDR1 GTSNPN and CDR2 SVGIG (reference sequence). This CDR3 has 15 residues. CDR3 in DNA: TGTGCCTCCAACCCCAGCGGGAGGGCCGTAGATGAGCAGTTCTTC. This gives the protein CASNPSGRAVDEQFF.

CDR3 nucleotides: TGTGCCAGCAGCGGGGGGGGCCTTCAAGAGACCCAGTACTTC. Translation gives CASSGGGLQETQYF. This chain connects TRBV9 to TRBJ2-5; a possible D gene is TRBD2 (7 bases). CDR1 is SGDLS and CDR2 is YYNGEE in the germline V gene. The ends were cut back, 3 bases at V and 2 bases at J, with 11 bases in the middle. CDR3 length: 14 residues. The full variable domain, rest sourced from reference TRBV9 and TRBJ2-5, is DSGVTQTPKHLITATGQRVTLRCSPRSGDLSVYWYQQSLDQGLQFLIQYYNGEERAKGNILERFSAQQFPDLHSELNLSSLELGDSALYFCASSGGGLQETQYFGPGTRLLVL.

The gene calls are TRBV20-1 and TRBJ2-7, with D tentatively TRBD1 (7 bases). The CDR3 contains 16 residues. Trimming took off 3 bases at V and 0 bases at J, with 18 bases between the two ends. Germline V gene sequence: CDR1 DFQATT, CDR2 SNEGSKA (reference sequence). The CDR3 loop reads CSASRGGQATSYEQYF. The CDR3 DNA sequence: TGCAGTGCTAGTCGGGGAGGACAGGCGACCTCCTACGAGCAGTACTTC.

V usage is TRBV19 and J usage is TRBJ1-1; D is unclear. The CDR3 is 15 residues long. V gave up 7 bases and J gave up 0 bases, with 15 bases separating them. Germline lookup yields CDR1 LNHDA and CDR2 SQIVND (reference sequence). The CDR3 is CASTQQGRVNTEAFF. CDR3 bases: TGTGCCAGTACCCAGCAAGGGAGGGTGAACACTGAAGCTTTCTTT.

The rearrangement joins TRBV29-1 to TRBJ2-7; tentatively, D is TRBD1 or TRBD2 (6 bases each). CDR3 size: 12 residues. The germline V gene has CDR1 SQVTM and CDR2 ANQGSEA. V lost 5 bases and J 4 bases, leaving 12 bases between the germline ends. The CDR3 spells CSVRTGRYEQYF. The CDR3 region has the DNA TGCAGCGTTAGAACAGGGAGGTACGAGCAGTACTTC.

The chain links TRBV13 to TRBJ1-6, with TRBD1 matching 7 bases. V dropped 5 bases and J dropped 0; count of bases not matched to a gene: 7. There are 17 residues in the CDR3. Germline V gene data show CDR1 as PRHDT and CDR2 as FYEKMQ (reference sequence). The CDR3 protein is CASSPLGDSSYNSPLHF. DNA of the CDR3: TGTGCCAGCAGCCCGCTTGGGGACAGCTCCTATAATTCACCCCTCCACTTT.

The rearrangement joins TRBV27 to TRBJ2-1; D is perhaps TRBD2 (5 bases). Trimming took 8 bases from V and 0 from J, leaving 17 bases between them. The CDR3 consists of 16 residues. Germline CDR1 reads MNHEY; CDR2 reads SMNVEV (reference sequence). The CDR3 DNA reads TGTGCCAGCCGTCTTACGCCGGGATACTCCTACAATGAGCAGTTCTTC. The encoded protein is CASRLTPGYSYNEQFF.

The chain couples TRBV20-1 to TRBJ1-1; D perhaps matches TRBD1 (5 bases). This CDR3 has 16 amino acids. Trimming shortened V by 0 bases and J by 4 bases, and 18 bases separated the two germline ends. Germline-derived CDR1 and CDR2 are DFQATT and SNEGSKA (reference sequence). The CDR3 here is CSARDVAQAKGTEAFF. The CDR3 DNA follows: TGCAGTGCTAGAGATGTTGCACAGGCCAAGGGCACTGAAGCTTTCTTT.

The J gene is TRBJ1-4, the V gene TRBV21-1. TRBV21-1 is marked as a pseudogene. This CDR3 has 18 amino acids. DNA of the CDR3: TGTGCCAGCACCAGAGCCCAGGGCAATGGCCCGCCCCATGAAAAACTGTTTTTT. It is translated as CASTRAQGNGPPHEKLFF.

This chain joins TRBV2 and TRBJ2-6; 11 positions match TRBD1. This CDR3 region has 17 residues. Per the germline V gene, CDR1 is SNHLY and CDR2 is FYNNEI. Losses at the gene ends were 9 bases for V and 0 bases for J; bases not matched to a gene: 7. CDR3 nucleotides: TGTGCCAGAAAGAGGGGGACAGGGGGCTCTGGGGCCAACGTCCTGACTTTC. This gives the protein CARKRGTGGSGANVLTF.

J is TRBJ2-2 and V is TRBV5-4; D not resolved. Trimming removed 7 bases from V and 3 bases from J, with 7 bases in between. This CDR3 has 12 amino acids. Per germline, CDR1 SGHNT and CDR2 YYREEE (reference sequence). CDR3 DNA sequence: TGTGCCAGCCCCCTGGACACCGGGGAGCTGTTTTTT. The encoded protein is CASPLDTGELFF.

The rearrangement uses TRBV9 and TRBJ2-7; 7 bases are shared with TRBD2. The J segment lost 7 bases and the V segment lost 0 bases, leaving 7 bases of the junction unmatched. Germline V CDR1 and CDR2: SGDLS, YYNGEE. The CDR3 is 14 amino acids. The CDR3 is CASSVGGSHREQYF. The CDR3, as DNA: TGTGCCAGCAGCGTAGGCGGGAGCCACAGGGAGCAGTACTTC.

V is TRBV7-2 and J is TRBJ2-1; D not certain. The CDR3 is 13 amino acids. Trimming removed 3 bases at V and 5 bases at J, with 8 bases between. Per the germline V gene, CDR1 is SGHTA and CDR2 is FQGNSA. CDR3 sequence: CASSLNRNNEQFF. The CDR3 DNA follows: TGTGCCAGCAGCTTGAATCGGAACAATGAGCAGTTCTTC.

The gene calls are TRBV6-2 or TRBV6-3 and TRBJ2-7, with a weak D call TRBD2 (5 bases). CDR3 length: 14 residues. The V gene lost 8 bases and the J gene lost 0 bases, with 14 bases spanning the gap. CDR1 is MNHEY, CDR2 SVGEGT, per germline. CDR3 bases: TGTGCCAGCGAGGAGGCCAGGAGCTCCTACGAGCAGTACTTC. Translation: CASEEARSSYEQYF.

CDR3 bases: TGTGCCAGCAGCCAAGATTTAGGGACCGCCGGAAAGACCCAGTACTTC. It specifies CASSQDLGTAGKTQYF. This sequence joins TRBV4-2 and TRBJ2-5; perhaps D is TRBD1 or TRBD2 (5 bases each). CDR1 is LGHNA and CDR2 is YNFKEQ in the germline V gene. CDR3 length: 16 amino acids. The V gene lost 0 bases and the J gene lost 6 bases, with 17 bases spanning the gap.

This sequence joins TRBV7-9 and TRBJ2-3; perhaps TRBD2 as D (6 bases). V shed 5 bases and J shed 2 bases, with 14 bases lying between them. Germline V gene lookup returns CDR1 SEHNR and CDR2 FQNEAQ (reference sequence). The length of the CDR3 is 15 residues. CDR3 nucleotide sequence: TGTGCCAGCAGCGCCCCTAGCGCTCTCACAGATACGCAGTATTTT. Its translation is CASSAPSALTDTQYF.

The gene calls are TRBV7-3 and TRBJ2-3, with TRBD1 matching over 9 bases. The CDR3 is 16 residues long. CDR1 is SGHTA and CDR2 is FQGTGA in the germline V gene. J gave up 5 bases and V 4 bases, and 10 bases lay outside the gene matches. The CDR3 sequence: CASSSGQGNYRDTQYF. DNA of the CDR3: TGTGCCAGCAGCTCCGGACAGGGGAATTATAGAGATACGCAGTATTTT.